This entry features one T cell receptor (beta chain) sequence. This clonotype was counted only a few times. Its recognized antigen is unknown. No much larger clonotype is one base removed from it; base qualities were not supplied. CDR1 and CDR2 are drawn from the germline V gene: SGHVS, FQNEAQ. V loses 1 base, J loses 2 bases, and the germline ends lie 14 bases apart. From its cysteine to its phenylalanine, the CDR3 spans 16 amino acids. Of the read, only the CDR3 DNA is kept; its 48 bases are in frame from base 1. Per the publication, the treatment or condition label means: live attenuated yellow fever vaccine strain. A standard Ficoll-Paque protocol was used to isolate PBMCs from peripheral blood. Dynabeads CD4 and CD8 positive selection kits were used to isolate CD4 and CD8 T-cell fractions. RNA was extracted with TriZol from bulk PBMCs, CD4 and CD8 fractions, and dextramer-positive and dextramer-negative fractions.

The sample originates from a study of T cells after yellow fever vaccination (dated by TCRdb to the late 2010s). Study-level background: The SMART-Seq v4 Ultra Low Input RNA kit was used to prepare libraries from fractions with low cell numbers. To follow T-cell clones before and after primary and booster YFV17D yellow fever vaccination, bulk TCR alpha and beta repertoires were sequenced over time. The cohort comprised two healthy male donors, one aged 18 to 30 and one aged 30 to 40 years. Blood samples were taken at several timepoints before and after primary and secondary immunization, and bulk PBMC replicates and cell subsets were isolated. The study at large found these results: Computational filtering was required because FACS-sorted repertoires could contain abundant contaminating clonotypes from the bulk population. After the booster, most clones that had expanded after primary vaccination were detected again (about 97% of CD4 and around 88% of CD8), suggesting broad maintenance of memory. A small share of clonotypes was detected in both CD4 and CD8 compartments, with the overlap likely arising from convergent recombination. Compared with the primary T-cell response, the secondary T-cell response was faster but weaker, reaching its peak on day 5 rather than on day 15. Because only a couple of donors were included in the study, the extent to which the findings can be generalized is limited.

The instrument was an Illumina NovaSeq 6000. TCR cDNA was made using 5'RACE template switching, a step that added a universal primer site and unique molecular identifiers. cDNA synthesis was primed from both the TCR alpha and TCR beta constant segments. Library amplification used two PCR steps, and the second PCR step added sample barcodes and sequencing adapters. Sequencing of libraries was done on Illumina HiSeq 2500 (2x100 bp) or NovaSeq (2x150 bp). The study's own analysis went as follows. Reads were demultiplexed and collapsed into UMI consensus sequences with MIGEC, and V(D)J alignment was performed with MiXCR. Using edgeR on replicate PBMC samples, clonotypes were called vaccine-responding if FDR was below 0.01 and the log2 fold change was above 5 up to day 15. Bulk clonotypes were assigned CD4 or CD8 identity according to which sequenced CD4 or CD8 repertoire held them at higher abundance. TCRdb cleaned the public reads at Q25 with fastp, built clones with MiXCR and kept in-frame beta chains. Every CDR3 protein is listed once, alongside the most common genes and DNA of its rows. TCRdb, rather than the study authors, made the V and J calls. This sample has over 250,000 distinct CDR3 sequences in its table, and around 4.9% of those were observed once. Of the sample, 2.5% to 4% is held by the ten largest clones.

This TCR derives from a man between 18 and 35 years old who received the YFV17D yellow fever vaccine. The rearrangement joined TRBV7-8 to TRBJ1-1; the D gene cannot be resolved reliably. The sample was CD4+ T cells sorted from PBMCs, taken on the day of the yellow fever booster vaccination. The CDR3 in this case is CASSLGPLLSNTEAFF. Read as DNA, the sequence is TGTGCCAGCAGCTTAGGGCCGCTACTAAGCAACACTGAAGCTTTCTTT. The variable domain in full, with residues beyond the CDR3 obtained from the reference TRBV7-8 and TRBJ1-1 genes, is GAGVSQSPRYKVAKRGQDVALRCDPISGHVSLFWYQQALGQGPEFLTYFQNEAQLDKSGLPSDRFFAERPEGSVSTLKIQRTQQEDSAVYLCASSLGPLLSNTEAFFGQGTRLTVV.